This TCR beta chain was recovered during a study of cytomegalovirus exposure and HLA in healthy donors. Regarding donors, all were healthy bone marrow donors. PCR amplification relied on 60 Vbeta primers (plus 13 Jbeta primers). Clones were sequenced by immunoSEQ multiplex PCR, and TCRdb holds only the in-frame ones, with some missing. This table holds 150,000 to 200,000 clones, approximately 80% found once. With respect to this clone: Its antigen is not identified.

General study results and limits: V- and J-gene trimming of TCR beta was linked (in a later analysis) to a missense DCLRE1C variant. The authors reported that TCR beta sequences could predict HLA-A and HLA-B alleles. These predictions were accurate for most subjects in the first cohort. In a later analysis, productive TCRs from donors in an Asian-associated ancestry cluster reportedly carried fewer N-insertions than the cohort mean.

This CDR3 contains 14 residues. With 4 bases removed from V and 4 bases from J, the gap between germline ends came to 14 bases. Germline-derived CDR1 and CDR2 are SGHKS and YYEKEE (reference sequence). V and J are TRBV5-5 and TRBJ1-1; D not resolved. Sequencing was carried out using PBMCs. The clonotype was recovered from a girl aged 10-17 years in good health and CMV-seropositive. Written as DNA, the CDR3 is TGTGCCAGCAGCCACCCCTCTGGACTCACTGAAGCTTTCTTT. This sequence encodes CASSHPSGLTEAFF.